This T cell receptor (beta chain) was sequenced during a study of early T cells in non-severe SARS-CoV-2 infection. cDNA molecules, individually, were tagged with unique molecular identifiers. A single record per CDR3 protein comes from TCRdb applying MiXCR to the 5' RACE reads. Among around 30,000 distinct CDR3 sequences listed, 9% to 9.5% were seen once. Study-wide points: In VDJdb matching, anti-spike CD8 responses were favored while private and CD4 specificities went missing.

This clonotype came up many times. What it binds is unknown. The CDR3 covers 15 residues. The germline V gene encodes CDR1 PRHDT and CDR2 FYEKMQ (reference sequence). The V and J ends lost 3 bases and 2 bases respectively, with 14 bases between them. This TCR was recovered from an adult who was a healthcare worker with PCR-confirmed SARS-CoV-2 infection or an uninfected control (not recorded which). This chain connects TRBV13 to TRBJ2-7; possibly TRBD1 for D (6 bases). The sample was whole blood. CDR3 in amino acids: CASSLKPWDTYEQYF. Written as DNA, the CDR3 is TGTGCCAGCAGCTTGAAGCCCTGGGACACCTACGAGCAGTACTTC.